A single sample is the source of the 14 T cell receptor beta chains below, sequenced in a study of blood T cell repertoires in COVID-19. Only in-frame clones appear in the TCRdb table, and some are missing; sequencing was by immunoSEQ multiplex PCR. The sample lists about 160,000 clones; around 85% were seen once. The sample comprised peripheral blood. The origin of the receptors is a human donor with acute or convalescent COVID-19. The donor label of this sample is uncertain.

V gene TRBV19 combines with J gene TRBJ2-1, with 9 bases fitting TRBD1. CDR1 is LNHDA and CDR2 is SQIVND in the germline V gene (reference sequence). V lost 1 base and J lost 1; bases outside the gene matches: 5. The CDR3 loop spans 17 amino acids. CDR3 coding DNA: TGTGCCAGTAGTATAGCCCACAGGGGGCGTTCCTACAATGAGCAGTTCTTC. This codes for CASSIAHRGRSYNEQFF.

V and J are TRBV4-2 and TRBJ2-7, with D hard to call. CDR1 and CDR2 (germline): LGHNA, YNFKEQ. The CDR3 covers 15 residues. The V and J ends lost 1 base and 2 bases respectively, with 12 bases between them. The CDR3 loop reads CASSQGPQVTYEQYF. DNA for the CDR3: TGTGCCAGCAGCCAAGGCCCCCAGGTTACCTACGAGCAGTACTTC.

This chain links TRBV29-1 with TRBJ1-1, with a weak D call TRBD1 (6 bases). The ends were cut back, 8 bases at V and 4 bases at J, with 20 bases in the middle. Looked up from germline, CDR1 is SQVTM and CDR2 is ANQGSEA. The CDR3 covers 14 residues. The chain's CDR3 is CSTTGPLLGTEAFF. The CDR3 bases are TGCAGCACAACAGGGCCCCTCCTGGGCACTGAAGCTTTCTTT.

CDR3 DNA sequence: TGTGCCAGCAGCCCTCGGACAGGGCGGGGGTATGGCTACACCTTC. Translated, it gives CASSPRTGRGYGYTF. The chain recombines TRBV21-1 with TRBJ1-2; the table names TRBD1, a call not compared with the DNA. TRBV21-1 is listed as a pseudogene. The CDR3 contains 15 residues.

The chain recombines TRBV6-2 or TRBV6-3 with TRBJ2-1; D is possibly TRBD2 (5 bases). The ends were cut back, 4 bases at V and 0 bases at J, with 10 bases in the middle. Per germline, CDR1 MNHEY and CDR2 SVGEGT. This CDR3 is 15 amino acids long. The CDR3 bases are TGTGCCAGCAGTTCCGATAGCGCCTCCTACAATGAGCAGTTCTTC. This sequence encodes CASSSDSASYNEQFF.

The rearrangement uses TRBV19 and TRBJ1-3; D is perhaps TRBD1 (5 bases). Germline V gene lookup returns CDR1 LNHDA and CDR2 SQIVND (reference sequence). V lost 3 bases, J lost 8 bases, and 14 bases lay in between. There are 14 residues in the CDR3. CDR3 sequence (DNA): TGTGCCAGTAGTATCACCGGGGCGGGAGACACCATATATTTT. As protein: CASSITGAGDTIYF.

The chain is built from TRBV28 and TRBJ2-7; weak D call: TRBD1 (6 bases). CDR3 length: 18 amino acids. Germline values: CDR1 MDHEN, CDR2 SYDVKM. Trimming removed 1 base from V and 0 bases from J, with 19 bases in between. CDR3 DNA sequence: TGTGCCAGCAGTTTATCTCTAACTATGACAGGAATCTCCTACGAGCAGTACTTC. Its translation: CASSLSLTMTGISYEQYF.

J is TRBJ2-3 and V is TRBV7-2; TRBD2 is a possible D gene (5 bases). Germline V gene data show CDR1 as SGHTA and CDR2 as FQGNSA. This CDR3 spans 14 amino acids. V was pared by 1 base and J by 7 bases, with 12 bases between. DNA of the CDR3: TGTGCCAGCAGCTTAGGTCGGGGTAGGAATACGCAGTATTTT. Protein sequence: CASSLGRGRNTQYF.

J is TRBJ2-1 and V is TRBV5-1; 12 positions match TRBD2. Germline assignment: CDR1 SGHRS and CDR2 YFSETQ. J gave up 4 bases and V 2 bases, and 4 bases lay outside the gene matches. The CDR3 runs 16 residues. CDR3 region: CASSFRTSGVYNEQFF. The DNA of the CDR3 is TGCGCCAGCAGCTTTAGGACTAGCGGGGTTTACAATGAGCAGTTCTTC. Looking up the rest from reference TRBV5-1 and TRBJ2-1 gives the full variable domain: KAGVTQTPRYLIKTRGQQVTLSCSPISGHRSVSWYQQTPGQGLQFLFEYFSETQRNKGNFPGRFSGRQFSNSRSEMNVSTLELGDSALYLCASSFRTSGVYNEQFFGPGTRLTVL.

This clone has only one observation. The genes are TRBV5-3 and TRBJ2-7; tentative D call: TRBD2 (5 bases). TRBV5-3 is marked as an open reading frame, function uncertain. V was trimmed by 3 bases and J by 3 bases, leaving 19 bases between them. The CDR3 contains 16 residues. The CDR3 here is CARSSTKAGRGYEQYF. DNA of the CDR3: TGTGCCAGAAGCTCCACGAAGGCGGGCCGGGGCTACGAGCAGTACTTC.

DNA of the CDR3: TGTGCCAGCAGCTTGCCAACCTCCGGGACAGGGAATGGCTACACCTTC. It translates to CASSLPTSGTGNGYTF. This chain joins TRBV11-3 and TRBJ1-2; 9 bases match TRBD1. The CDR3 totals 16 residues. J was trimmed by 6 bases and V by 3 bases; bases with no gene match: 11. Germline CDR1 reads SGHNT; CDR2 reads YENEEA.

The chain combines TRBV10-3 with TRBJ2-5; D is possibly TRBD1 (6 bases). CDR3 size: 14 residues. V dropped 5 bases and J dropped 5 bases, with 15 bases sitting between them. The germline gives CDR1 ENHRY, CDR2 SYGVKD. CDR3 amino acids: CAISKDSPGETQYF. The CDR3 nucleotides are TGTGCCATCAGTAAGGACAGTCCGGGGGAGACCCAGTACTTC.

CDR3 nucleotide sequence: TGCGCCAGCAGCTTGGCAGCAGGGGGAGGTGAAAAACTGTTTTTT. Translating it yields CASSLAAGGGEKLFF. The V gene is TRBV5-1, the J gene TRBJ1-4; 7 nucleotides align to TRBD1. This CDR3 has 15 residues. Germline-derived CDR1 and CDR2 are SGHRS and YFSETQ. The V segment lost 0 bases and the J segment 7 bases; nucleotides outside the gene matches: 6.

The chain employs TRBV6-5 and TRBJ1-2, with TRBD1 identical over 7 bases. The CDR3 is made up of 16 amino acids. J lost 8 bases, V lost 2 bases, and 14 bases had no gene match. Germline-derived CDR1 and CDR2 are MNHEY and SVGAGI. The CDR3 coding sequence is TGTGCCAGCAGTTACCTCGCCGGGACAGCCGTCGGAGGCTACACCTTC. It yields the protein CASSYLAGTAVGGYTF.